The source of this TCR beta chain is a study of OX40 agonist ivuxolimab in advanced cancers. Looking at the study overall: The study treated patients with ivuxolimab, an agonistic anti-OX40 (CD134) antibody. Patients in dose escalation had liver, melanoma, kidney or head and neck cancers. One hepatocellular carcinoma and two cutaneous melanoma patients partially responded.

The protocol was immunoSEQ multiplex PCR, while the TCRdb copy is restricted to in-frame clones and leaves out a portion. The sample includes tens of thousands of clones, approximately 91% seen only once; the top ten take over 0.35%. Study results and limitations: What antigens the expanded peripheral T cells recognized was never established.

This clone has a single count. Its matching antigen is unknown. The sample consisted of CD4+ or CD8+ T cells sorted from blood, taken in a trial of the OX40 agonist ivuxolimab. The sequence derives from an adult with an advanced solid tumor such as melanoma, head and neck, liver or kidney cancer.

Here the CDR3 reads CASRTTGMGTGELFF. The CDR3, as DNA: TGTGCCAGCAGGACAACAGGGATGGGGACCGGGGAGCTGTTTTTT. The V and J genes are TRBV7-9 and TRBJ2-2; a possible D gene is TRBD1 (6 bases). The V and J ends lost 6 bases and 5 bases respectively, with 16 bases between them. The germline CDR1 and CDR2 sequences are SEHNR and FQNEAQ (reference sequence). This CDR3 is 15 amino acids long.